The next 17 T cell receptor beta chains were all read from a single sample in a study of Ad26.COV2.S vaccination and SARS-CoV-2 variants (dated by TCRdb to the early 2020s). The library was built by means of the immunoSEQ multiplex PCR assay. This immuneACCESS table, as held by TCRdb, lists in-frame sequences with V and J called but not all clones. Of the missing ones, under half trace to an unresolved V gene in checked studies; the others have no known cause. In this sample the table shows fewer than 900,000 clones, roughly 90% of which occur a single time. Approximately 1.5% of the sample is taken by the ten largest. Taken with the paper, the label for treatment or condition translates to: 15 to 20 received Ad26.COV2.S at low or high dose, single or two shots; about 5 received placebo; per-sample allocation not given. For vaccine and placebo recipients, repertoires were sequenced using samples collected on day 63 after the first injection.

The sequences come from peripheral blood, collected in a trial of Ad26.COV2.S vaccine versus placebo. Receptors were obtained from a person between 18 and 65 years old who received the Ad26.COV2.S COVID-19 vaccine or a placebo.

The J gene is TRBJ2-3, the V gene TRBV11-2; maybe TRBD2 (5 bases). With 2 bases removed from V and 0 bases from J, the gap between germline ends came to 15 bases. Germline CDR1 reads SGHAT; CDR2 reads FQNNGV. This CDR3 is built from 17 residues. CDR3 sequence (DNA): TGTGCCAGCAGCTTAAAGATCCCGGGATCTAGCACAGATACGCAGTATTTT. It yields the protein CASSLKIPGSSTDTQYF.

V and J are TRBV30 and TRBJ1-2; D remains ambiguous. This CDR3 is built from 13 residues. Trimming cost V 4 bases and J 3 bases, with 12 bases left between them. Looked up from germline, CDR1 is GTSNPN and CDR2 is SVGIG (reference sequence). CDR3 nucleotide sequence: TGTGCCTGGAAGTCCCCATCGCACTATGGCTACACCTTC. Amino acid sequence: CAWKSPSHYGYTF. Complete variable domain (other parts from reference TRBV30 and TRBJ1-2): SQTIHQWPATLVQPVGSPLSLECTVEGTSNPNLYWYRQAAGRGLQLLFYSVGIGQISSEVPQNLSASRPQDRQFILSSKKLLLSDSGFYLCAWKSPSHYGYTFGSGTRLTVV.

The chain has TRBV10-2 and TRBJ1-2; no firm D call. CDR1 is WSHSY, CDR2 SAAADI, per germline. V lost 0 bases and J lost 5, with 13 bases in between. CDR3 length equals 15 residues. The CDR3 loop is CASSESKAGRYGYTF. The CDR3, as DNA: TGCGCCAGCAGTGAGTCGAAGGCAGGACGGTATGGCTACACCTTC.

The CDR3 is CASSLETSGGADTQYF. For the CDR3, the DNA is TGCGCCAGCAGCCTGGAGACTAGCGGGGGGGCAGATACGCAGTATTTT. The chain has TRBV5-1 and TRBJ2-3; 14 bases align to TRBD2. CDR1 and CDR2 from the germline V gene are SGHRS and YFSETQ. Trimming took 4 bases from V and 4 from J; bases not matched to a gene: 5. The CDR3 has 16 amino acids.

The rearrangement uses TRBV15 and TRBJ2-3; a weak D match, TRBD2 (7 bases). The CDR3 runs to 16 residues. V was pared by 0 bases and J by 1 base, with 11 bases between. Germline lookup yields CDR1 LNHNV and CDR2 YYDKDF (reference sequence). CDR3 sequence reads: CATSRDEGGGTDTQYF. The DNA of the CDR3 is TGTGCCACCAGCAGAGATGAAGGGGGGGGCACAGATACGCAGTATTTT.

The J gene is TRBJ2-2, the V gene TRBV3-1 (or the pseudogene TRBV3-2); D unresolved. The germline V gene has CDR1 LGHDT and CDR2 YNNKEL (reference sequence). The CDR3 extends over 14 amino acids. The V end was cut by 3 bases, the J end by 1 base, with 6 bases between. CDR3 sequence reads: CASSQKGNTGELFF. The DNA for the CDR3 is TGTGCCAGCAGCCAGAAGGGGAACACCGGGGAGCTGTTTTTT.

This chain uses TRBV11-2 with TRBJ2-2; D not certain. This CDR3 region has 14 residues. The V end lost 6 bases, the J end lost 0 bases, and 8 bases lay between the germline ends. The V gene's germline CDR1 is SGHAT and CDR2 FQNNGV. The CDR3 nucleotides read TGTGCCAGCAGGAGAGGACCGAACACCGGGGAGCTGTTTTTT. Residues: CASRRGPNTGELFF.

In nucleotides, the CDR3 is TGTGCCAGCAGTTACTCGAAGCTAGGGGCTGGGGAGCTGTTTTTT. Its protein is CASSYSKLGAGELFF. This chain joins TRBV6-5 and TRBJ2-2; the D gene is possibly TRBD1 (5 bases). The CDR3 length is 15 residues. The V end was cut by 0 bases, the J end by 8 bases, with 13 bases between. Germline V lookup: CDR1 MNHEY, CDR2 SVGAGI.

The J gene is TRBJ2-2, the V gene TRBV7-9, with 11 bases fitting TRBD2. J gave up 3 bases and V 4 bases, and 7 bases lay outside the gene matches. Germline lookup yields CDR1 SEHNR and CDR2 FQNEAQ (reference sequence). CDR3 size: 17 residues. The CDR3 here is CASSSEGLADYTGELFF. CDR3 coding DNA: TGTGCCAGCAGCTCCGAGGGACTAGCGGACTACACCGGGGAGCTGTTTTTT.

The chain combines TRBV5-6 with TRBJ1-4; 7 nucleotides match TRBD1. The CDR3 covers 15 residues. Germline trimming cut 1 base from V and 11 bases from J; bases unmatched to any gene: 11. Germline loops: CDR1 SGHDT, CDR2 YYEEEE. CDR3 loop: CASSLSWTGIGKLFF. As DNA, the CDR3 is TGTGCCAGCAGCTTGTCTTGGACAGGTATAGGGAAACTGTTTTTT.

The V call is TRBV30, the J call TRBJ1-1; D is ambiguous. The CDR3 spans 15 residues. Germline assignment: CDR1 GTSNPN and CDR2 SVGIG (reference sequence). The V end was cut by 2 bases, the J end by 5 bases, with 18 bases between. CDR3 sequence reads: CAWSPPGPFRTEAFF. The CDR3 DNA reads TGTGCCTGGAGTCCCCCTGGGCCATTTAGGACTGAAGCTTTCTTT.

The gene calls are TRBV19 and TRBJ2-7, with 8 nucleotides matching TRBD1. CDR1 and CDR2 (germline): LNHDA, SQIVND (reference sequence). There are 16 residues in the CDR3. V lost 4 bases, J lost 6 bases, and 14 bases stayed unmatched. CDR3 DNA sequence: TGTGCCAGTAGTACCTTCACGCCGACAGGGGCAGGCGAGCAGTACTTC. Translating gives CASSTFTPTGAGEQYF.

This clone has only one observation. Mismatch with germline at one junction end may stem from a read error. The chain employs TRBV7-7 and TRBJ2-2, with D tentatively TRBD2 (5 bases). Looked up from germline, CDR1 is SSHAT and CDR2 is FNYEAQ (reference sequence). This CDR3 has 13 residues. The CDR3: CASSSLLAGELFF. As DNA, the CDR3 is TGTGCTAGCAGCTCCTTACTAGCCGGGGAGCTGTTTTTT.

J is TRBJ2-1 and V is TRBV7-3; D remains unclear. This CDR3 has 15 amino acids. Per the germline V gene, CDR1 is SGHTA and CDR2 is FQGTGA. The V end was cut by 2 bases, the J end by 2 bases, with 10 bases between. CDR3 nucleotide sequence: TGTGCCAGCAGCTTATATCCTACCGCCTACAATGAGCAGTTCTTC. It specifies CASSLYPTAYNEQFF.

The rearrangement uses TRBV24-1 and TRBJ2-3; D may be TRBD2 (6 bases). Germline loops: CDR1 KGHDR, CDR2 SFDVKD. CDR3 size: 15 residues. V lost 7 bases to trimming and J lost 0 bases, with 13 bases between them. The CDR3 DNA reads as TGTGCCACCAGCCCCACGGGGGTTAGCACAGATACGCAGTATTTT. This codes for CATSPTGVSTDTQYF.

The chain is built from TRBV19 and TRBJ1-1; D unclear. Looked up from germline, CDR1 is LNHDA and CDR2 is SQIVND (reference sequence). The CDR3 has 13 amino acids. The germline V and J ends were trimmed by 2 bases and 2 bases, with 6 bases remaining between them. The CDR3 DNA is TGTGCCAGTAGTATAAATACCAACACTGAAGCTTTCTTT. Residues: CASSINTNTEAFF.

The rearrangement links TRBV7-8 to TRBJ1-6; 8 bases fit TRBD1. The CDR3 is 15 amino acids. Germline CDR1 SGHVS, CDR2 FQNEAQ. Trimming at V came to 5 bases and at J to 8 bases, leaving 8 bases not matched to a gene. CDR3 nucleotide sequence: TGTGCCAGCAGCAGCTTCGTACAGGGGGATTCACCCCTCCACTTT. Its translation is CASSSFVQGDSPLHF. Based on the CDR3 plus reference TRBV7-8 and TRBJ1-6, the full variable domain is GAGVSQSPRYKVAKRGQDVALRCDPISGHVSLFWYQQALGQGPEFLTYFQNEAQLDKSGLPSDRFFAERPEGSVSTLKIQRTQQEDSAVYLCASSSFVQGDSPLHFGNGTRLTVT.